One T cell receptor beta chain is described in this entry. Its antigen is still unknown. This record comes from a study of shared clonotypes between healthy human individuals. The overall study: The plates for each donor numbered three CD4 naive, three CD4 memory, two CD8 naive and one CD8 memory.

Whole-study results and caveats: Estimated richness was generally greater in naive than memory subsets.

For sorted subsets, about 0.2 ug DNA per replicate equaled about 27,000 T cell genomes. This table comes from immunoSEQ multiplex PCR, and its TCRdb copy is limited to in-frame clones, with some not included. The top ten hold under 0.45% of the sample, which has 1,500,000 or so clones, approximately 98.5% seen once. Sequenced sample: naive CD4+ T cells sorted from blood. This sample's subset: CD45RA+ positively selected. The TCR originated in a man aged 30-40 years in good health.

CDR3 loop: CATSRDRDSYEQYF. The CDR3 nucleotides read TGTGCCACCAGCAGAGATAGGGACTCTTACGAGCAGTACTTC. V is TRBV15 and J is TRBJ2-7; D may be TRBD2 (6 bases). The CDR3 loop spans 14 amino acids. The germline gives CDR1 LNHNV, CDR2 YYDKDF (reference sequence). Trimming left V 0 bases short and J 4 bases short, with 10 bases between.